This T cell receptor (beta chain) was recorded in a study of T cell repertoires in cytomegalovirus infection. Across the study: Matching HLA type and CMV infection were both indicated by public TCR beta signatures. Study-level results: HLA-C-restricted CMV clonotypes gave the most frequent clonotype in two of eight donors.

TCRdb reprocessed the reads via MiXCR and lists one record per CDR3 protein. This sample has a few hundred thousand distinct CDR3 sequences, with about a sixth found just once. The CDR3 contains 17 residues. Losses at the gene ends were 1 base for V and 1 base for J; bases not matched to a gene: 9. Germline values: CDR1 LNHNV, CDR2 YYDKDF (reference sequence). This clonotype was detected only a few times. Its antigen is as yet unknown. The V call is TRBV15, the J call TRBJ2-7; 8 bases line up with TRBD2. This receptor was identified in a human donor in good health (CMV status not recorded). Some clones in this sample may be carry-over from other donors' samples. The sequencing input was PBMCs. CDR3 nucleotides: TGTGCCACCAGCAGAGGAAACAGCGGGGGTGGGTCCTACGAGCAGTACTTC. It is translated as CATSRGNSGGGSYEQYF.